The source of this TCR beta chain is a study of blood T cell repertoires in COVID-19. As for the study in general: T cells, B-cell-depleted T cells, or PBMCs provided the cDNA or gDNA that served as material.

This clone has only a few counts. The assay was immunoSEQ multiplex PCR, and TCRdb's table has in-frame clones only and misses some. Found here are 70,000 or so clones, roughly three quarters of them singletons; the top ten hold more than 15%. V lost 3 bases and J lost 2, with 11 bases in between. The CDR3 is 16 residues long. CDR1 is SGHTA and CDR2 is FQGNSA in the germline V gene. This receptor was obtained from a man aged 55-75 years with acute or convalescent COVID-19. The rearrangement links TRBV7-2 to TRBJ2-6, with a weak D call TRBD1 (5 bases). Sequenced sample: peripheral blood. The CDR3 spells CASSFDRDAGANVLTF. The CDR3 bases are TGTGCCAGCAGCTTTGACAGAGACGCTGGGGCCAACGTCCTGACTTTC.